This T cell receptor (beta chain) appears in the sequencing data of a study of CD8 T cells in ankylosing spondylitis. This clonotype showed up just a few times. The antigen is unknown. General study findings and limits: What seemed typical of ankylosing spondylitis blood was a TCR beta motif built from several highly homologous variants.

A quantitative 5'-RACE method, one with molecular barcodes, was used to make TCR beta libraries. TCRdb re-derived calls from the 5' RACE reads in MiXCR, one entry per CDR3 protein. The sample records more than 600,000 distinct CDR3 sequences, 15% to 20% being singletons. The V gene end was trimmed by 5 bases and the J gene end by 6 bases; junction bases not matched to a gene: 5. This CDR3 is built from 14 residues. V is TRBV12-3 or TRBV12-4 and J is TRBJ2-7; 12 bases match TRBD2. The material sequenced was blood, either unsorted or a sorted T cell fraction (not recorded which). This sequence was found in a male donor with ankylosing spondylitis. CDR3 in amino acids: CASSLLAGGREQYF. The CDR3 bases are TGTGCCAGCAGTCTACTAGCGGGGGGCCGCGAGCAGTACTTC.